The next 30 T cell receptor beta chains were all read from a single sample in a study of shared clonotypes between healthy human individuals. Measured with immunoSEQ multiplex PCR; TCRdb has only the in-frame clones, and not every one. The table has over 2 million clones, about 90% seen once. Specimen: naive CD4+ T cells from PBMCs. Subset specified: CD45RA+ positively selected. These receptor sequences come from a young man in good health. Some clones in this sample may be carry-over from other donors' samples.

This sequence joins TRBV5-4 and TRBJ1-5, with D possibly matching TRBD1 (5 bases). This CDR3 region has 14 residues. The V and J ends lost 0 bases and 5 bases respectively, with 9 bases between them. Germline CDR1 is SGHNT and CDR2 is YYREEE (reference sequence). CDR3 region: CASSLEGSDQPQHF. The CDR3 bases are TGTGCCAGCAGCTTGGAGGGGAGCGATCAGCCCCAGCATTTT.

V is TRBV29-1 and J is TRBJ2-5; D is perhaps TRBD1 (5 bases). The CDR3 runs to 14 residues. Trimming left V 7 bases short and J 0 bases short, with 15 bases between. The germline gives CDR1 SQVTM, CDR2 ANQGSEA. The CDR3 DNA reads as TGCAGCGGACGGATGATGACAGACCAAGAGACCCAGTACTTC. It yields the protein CSGRMMTDQETQYF.

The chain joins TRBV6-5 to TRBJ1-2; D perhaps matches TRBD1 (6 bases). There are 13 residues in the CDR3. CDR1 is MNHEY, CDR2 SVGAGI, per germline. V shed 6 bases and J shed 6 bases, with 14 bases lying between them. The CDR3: CASRKTGSDGYTF. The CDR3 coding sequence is TGTGCCAGCAGAAAAACAGGGAGCGATGGCTACACCTTC.

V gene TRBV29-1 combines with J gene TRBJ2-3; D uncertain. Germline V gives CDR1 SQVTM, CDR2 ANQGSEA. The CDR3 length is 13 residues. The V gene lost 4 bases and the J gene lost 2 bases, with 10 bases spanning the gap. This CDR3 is CSVASKYTDTQYF. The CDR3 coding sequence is TGCAGCGTTGCTTCCAAATACACAGATACGCAGTATTTT.

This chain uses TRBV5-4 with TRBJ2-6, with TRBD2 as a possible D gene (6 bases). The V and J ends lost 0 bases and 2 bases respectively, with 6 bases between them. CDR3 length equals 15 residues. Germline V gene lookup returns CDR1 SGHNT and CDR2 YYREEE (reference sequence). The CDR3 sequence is CASSLAGAGANVLTF. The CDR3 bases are TGTGCCAGCAGCTTGGCGGGGGCTGGGGCCAACGTCCTGACTTTC.

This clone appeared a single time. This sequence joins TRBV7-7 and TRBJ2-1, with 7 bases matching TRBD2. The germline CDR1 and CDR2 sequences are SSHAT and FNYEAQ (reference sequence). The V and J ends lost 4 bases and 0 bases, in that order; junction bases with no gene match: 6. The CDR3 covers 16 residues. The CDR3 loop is CASSSLAGNSYNEQFF. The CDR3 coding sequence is TGTGCCAGCAGCTCCTTAGCGGGCAACTCCTACAATGAGCAGTTCTTC.

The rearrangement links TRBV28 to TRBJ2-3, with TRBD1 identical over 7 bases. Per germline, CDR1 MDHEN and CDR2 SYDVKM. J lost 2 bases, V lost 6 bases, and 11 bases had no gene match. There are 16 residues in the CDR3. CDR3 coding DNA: TGTGCCAGCAGAGTTAGTTTGGGACAGCCCACAGATACGCAGTATTTT. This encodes CASRVSLGQPTDTQYF.

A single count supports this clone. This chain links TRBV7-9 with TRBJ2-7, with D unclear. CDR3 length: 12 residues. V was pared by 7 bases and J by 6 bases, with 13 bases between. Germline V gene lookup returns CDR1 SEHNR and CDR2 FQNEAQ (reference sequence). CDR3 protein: CASTSVVGEQYF. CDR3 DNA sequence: TGTGCCAGCACCTCTGTGGTGGGCGAGCAGTACTTC.

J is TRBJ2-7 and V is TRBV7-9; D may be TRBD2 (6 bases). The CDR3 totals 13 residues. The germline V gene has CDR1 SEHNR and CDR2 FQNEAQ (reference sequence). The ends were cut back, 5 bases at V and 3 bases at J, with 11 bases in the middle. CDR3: CASSATGGYEQYF. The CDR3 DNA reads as TGTGCCAGCAGCGCAACCGGGGGCTACGAGCAGTACTTC.

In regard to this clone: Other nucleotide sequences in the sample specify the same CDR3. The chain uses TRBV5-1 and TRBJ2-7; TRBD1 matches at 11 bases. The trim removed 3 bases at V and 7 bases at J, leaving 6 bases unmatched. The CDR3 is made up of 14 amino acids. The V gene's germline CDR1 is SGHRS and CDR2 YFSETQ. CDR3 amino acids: CASSSGQGAGEQYF. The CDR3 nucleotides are TGCGCCAGCAGCTCTGGACAGGGGGCGGGTGAGCAGTACTTC. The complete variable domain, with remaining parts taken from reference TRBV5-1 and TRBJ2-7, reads KAGVTQTPRYLIKTRGQQVTLSCSPISGHRSVSWYQQTPGQGLQFLFEYFSETQRNKGNFPGRFSGRQFSNSRSEMNVSTLELGDSALYLCASSSGQGAGEQYFGPGTRLTVT.

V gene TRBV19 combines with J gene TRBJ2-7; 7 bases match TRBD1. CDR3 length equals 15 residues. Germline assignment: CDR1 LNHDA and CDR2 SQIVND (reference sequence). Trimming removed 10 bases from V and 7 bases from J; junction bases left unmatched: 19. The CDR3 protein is CATKYGPGQSVEQYF. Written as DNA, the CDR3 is TGTGCCACAAAGTACGGGCCGGGACAGTCCGTAGAGCAGTACTTC. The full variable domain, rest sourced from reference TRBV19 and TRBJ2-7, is DGGITQSPKYLFRKEGQNVTLSCEQNLNHDAMYWYRQDPGQGLRLIYYSQIVNDFQKGDIAEGYSVSREKKESFPLTVTSAQKNPTAFYLCATKYGPGQSVEQYFGPGTRLTVT.

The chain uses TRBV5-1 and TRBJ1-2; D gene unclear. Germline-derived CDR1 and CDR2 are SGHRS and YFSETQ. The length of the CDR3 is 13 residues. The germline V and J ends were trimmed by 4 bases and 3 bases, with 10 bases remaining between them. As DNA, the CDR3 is TGCGCCAGCAGCCCCCTCAATGACTATGGCTACACCTTC. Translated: CASSPLNDYGYTF.

DNA for the CDR3: TGTGCCAGCAGTTTAAGGGGTGTCCGGGCTAGCGGGAGGCTCGGGGAGCTGTTTTTT. Encoded protein: CASSLRGVRASGRLGELFF. The rearrangement links TRBV27 to TRBJ2-2; 11 nucleotides agree with TRBD2. With 2 bases clipped from V and 7 bases from J, the junction kept 15 bases outside the gene matches. Germline CDR1 is MNHEY and CDR2 is SMNVEV (reference sequence). This CDR3 has 19 residues.

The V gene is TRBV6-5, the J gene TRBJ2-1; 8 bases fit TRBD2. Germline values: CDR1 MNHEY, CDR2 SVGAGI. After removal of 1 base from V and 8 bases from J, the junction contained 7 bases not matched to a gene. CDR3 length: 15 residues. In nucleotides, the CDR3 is TGTGCCAGCAGTTACTTCTCCGGACTAGCCCATGAGCAGTTCTTC. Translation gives CASSYFSGLAHEQFF.

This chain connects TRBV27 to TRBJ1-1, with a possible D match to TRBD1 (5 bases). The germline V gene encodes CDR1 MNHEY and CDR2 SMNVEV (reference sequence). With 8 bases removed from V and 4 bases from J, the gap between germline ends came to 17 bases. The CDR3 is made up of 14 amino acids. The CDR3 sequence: CASQDQGSGTEAFF. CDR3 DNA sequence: TGTGCCAGCCAGGACCAGGGCTCGGGCACTGAAGCTTTCTTT.

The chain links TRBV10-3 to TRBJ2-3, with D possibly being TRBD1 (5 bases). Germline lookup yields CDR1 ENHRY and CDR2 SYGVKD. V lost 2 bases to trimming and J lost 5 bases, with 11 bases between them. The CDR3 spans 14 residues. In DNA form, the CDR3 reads TGTGCCATCAGTGAGGTTGGGGCCGGAGATACGCAGTATTTT. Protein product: CAISEVGAGDTQYF.

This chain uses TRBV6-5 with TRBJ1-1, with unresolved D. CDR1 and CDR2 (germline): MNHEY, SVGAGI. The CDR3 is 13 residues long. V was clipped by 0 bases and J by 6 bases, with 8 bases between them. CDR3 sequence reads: CASSYSYPAEAFF. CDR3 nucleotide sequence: TGTGCCAGCAGTTACTCGTATCCAGCTGAAGCTTTCTTT.

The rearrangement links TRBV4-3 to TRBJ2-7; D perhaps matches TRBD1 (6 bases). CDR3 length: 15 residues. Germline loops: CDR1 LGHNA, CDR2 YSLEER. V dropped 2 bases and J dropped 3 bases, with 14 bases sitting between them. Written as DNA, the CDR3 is TGCGCCAGCAGCCAATCGGGGACATCCCGCTACGAGCAGTACTTC. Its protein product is CASSQSGTSRYEQYF.

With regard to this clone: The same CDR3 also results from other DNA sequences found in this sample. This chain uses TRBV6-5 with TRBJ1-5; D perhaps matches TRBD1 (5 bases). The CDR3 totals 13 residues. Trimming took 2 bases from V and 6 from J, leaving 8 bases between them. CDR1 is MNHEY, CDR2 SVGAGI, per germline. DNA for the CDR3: TGTGCCAGCAGTTACCGGAGGGGTCAGCCCCAGCATTTT. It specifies CASSYRRGQPQHF.

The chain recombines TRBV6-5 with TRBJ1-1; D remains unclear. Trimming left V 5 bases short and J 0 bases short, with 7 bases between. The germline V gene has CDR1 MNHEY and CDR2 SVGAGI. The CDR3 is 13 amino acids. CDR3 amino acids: CASSKQLNTEAFF. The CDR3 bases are TGTGCCAGCAGTAAACAGCTGAACACTGAAGCTTTCTTT.

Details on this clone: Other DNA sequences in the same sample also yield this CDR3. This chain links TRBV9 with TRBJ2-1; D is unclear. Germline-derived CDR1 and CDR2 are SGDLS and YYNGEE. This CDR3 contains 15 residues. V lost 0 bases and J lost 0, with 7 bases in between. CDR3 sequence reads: CASSVELSSYNEQFF. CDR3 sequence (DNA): TGTGCCAGCAGCGTAGAACTGAGCTCCTACAATGAGCAGTTCTTC. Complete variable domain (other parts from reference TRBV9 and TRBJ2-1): DSGVTQTPKHLITATGQRVTLRCSPRSGDLSVYWYQQSLDQGLQFLIQYYNGEERAKGNILERFSAQQFPDLHSELNLSSLELGDSALYFCASSVELSSYNEQFFGPGTRLTVL.

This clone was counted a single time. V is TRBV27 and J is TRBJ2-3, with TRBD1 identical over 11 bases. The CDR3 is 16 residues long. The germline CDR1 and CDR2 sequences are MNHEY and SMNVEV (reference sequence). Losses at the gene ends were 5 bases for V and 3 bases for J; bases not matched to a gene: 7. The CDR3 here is CASSRGQGARTDTQYF. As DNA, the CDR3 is TGTGCCAGCAGTCGTGGACAGGGGGCTCGGACAGATACGCAGTATTTT.

CDR3 sequence: CASSLLDRAPNNEQFF. The CDR3 coding sequence is TGTGCCAGCAGCTTGTTGGACAGGGCCCCCAACAATGAGCAGTTCTTC. This rearrangement joins TRBV5-6 to TRBJ2-1, with 8 nucleotides matching TRBD1. The CDR3 is 16 residues long. V was clipped by 1 base and J by 5 bases; unmatched bases: 8. CDR1 is SGHDT and CDR2 is YYEEEE in the germline V gene.

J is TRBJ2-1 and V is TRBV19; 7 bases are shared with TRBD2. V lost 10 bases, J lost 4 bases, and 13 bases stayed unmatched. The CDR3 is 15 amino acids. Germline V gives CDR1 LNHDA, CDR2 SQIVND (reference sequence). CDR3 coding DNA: TGTGCCACCCAACCGGCGGGAGCGTCGTACAATGAGCAGTTCTTC. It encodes CATQPAGASYNEQFF.

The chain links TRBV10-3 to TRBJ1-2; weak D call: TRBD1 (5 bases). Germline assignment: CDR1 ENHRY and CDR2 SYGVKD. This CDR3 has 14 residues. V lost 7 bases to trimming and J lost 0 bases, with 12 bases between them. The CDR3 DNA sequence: TGTGCCATCACCGAGACAGTTACTAACTATGGCTACACCTTC. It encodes CAITETVTNYGYTF.

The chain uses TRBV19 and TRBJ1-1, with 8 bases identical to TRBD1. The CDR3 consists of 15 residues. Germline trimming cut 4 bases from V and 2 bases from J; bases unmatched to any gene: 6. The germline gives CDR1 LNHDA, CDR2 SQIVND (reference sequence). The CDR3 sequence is CASSTRQGTNTEAFF. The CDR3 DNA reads TGTGCCAGTAGTACGCGACAGGGGACAAACACTGAAGCTTTCTTT.

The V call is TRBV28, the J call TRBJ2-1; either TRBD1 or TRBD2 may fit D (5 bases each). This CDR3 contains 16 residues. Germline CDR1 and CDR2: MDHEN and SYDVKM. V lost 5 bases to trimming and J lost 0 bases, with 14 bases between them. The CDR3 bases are TGTGCCAGCAGTGGGAGATGGGGGAGCTCCTACAATGAGCAGTTCTTC. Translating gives CASSGRWGSSYNEQFF.

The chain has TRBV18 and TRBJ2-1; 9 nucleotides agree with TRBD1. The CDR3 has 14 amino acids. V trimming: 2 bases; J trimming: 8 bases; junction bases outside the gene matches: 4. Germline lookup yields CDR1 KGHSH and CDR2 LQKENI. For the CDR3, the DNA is TGTGCCAGCTCACCATACAGGGGGCAGGATGAGCAGTTCTTC. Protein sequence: CASSPYRGQDEQFF.

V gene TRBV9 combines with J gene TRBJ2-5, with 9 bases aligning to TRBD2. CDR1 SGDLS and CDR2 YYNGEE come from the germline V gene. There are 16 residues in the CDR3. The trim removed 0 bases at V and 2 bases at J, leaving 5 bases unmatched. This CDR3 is CASSVGAGGPQETQYF. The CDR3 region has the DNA TGTGCCAGCAGCGTAGGGGCGGGAGGGCCTCAAGAGACCCAGTACTTC. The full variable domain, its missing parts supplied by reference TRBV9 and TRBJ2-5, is DSGVTQTPKHLITATGQRVTLRCSPRSGDLSVYWYQQSLDQGLQFLIQYYNGEERAKGNILERFSAQQFPDLHSELNLSSLELGDSALYFCASSVGAGGPQETQYFGPGTRLLVL.

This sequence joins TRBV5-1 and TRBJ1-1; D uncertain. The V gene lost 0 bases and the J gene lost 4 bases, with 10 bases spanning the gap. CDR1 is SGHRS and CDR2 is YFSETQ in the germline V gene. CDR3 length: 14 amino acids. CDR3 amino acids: CASSLVSLFTEAFF. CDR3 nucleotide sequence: TGCGCCAGCAGCTTGGTGTCGCTTTTCACTGAAGCTTTCTTT.